The 13 T cell receptor beta chains reported below all come from one sample, sequenced in a study of regulatory T cells in long-lasting Graves disease. Time point specified: newly diagnosed GD, antithyroid drugs for less than 3 months. Extracted RNA from PBMCs served as the source of the TCR library. Libraries of TCR beta came from iRepertoire HTBI primers plus Arm-PCR of CDR3 regions. TCRdb re-analysed the multiplex PCR reads in MiXCR, keeping a single row per CDR3 protein. Of 320,000 or so distinct CDR3 sequences in the sample, 18% were seen once. The sample in question was peripheral blood mononuclear cells (PBMCs), obtained at new diagnosis, from a patient treated with antithyroid drugs. The receptor set was obtained from a female donor with Graves disease.

This clonotype was counted at least ten times. The V call is TRBV19, the J call TRBJ2-7; TRBD1 matches at 11 bases. With V trimmed by 3 bases and J by 3 bases, 4 bases remained unmatched. CDR1 is LNHDA, CDR2 SQIVND, per germline (reference sequence). The CDR3 runs to 15 residues. The CDR3 reads CASSIGTGGSYEQYF. The CDR3 nucleotides read TGTGCCAGTAGTATTGGGACAGGGGGAAGCTACGAGCAGTACTTC. Based on the CDR3 plus reference TRBV19 and TRBJ2-7, the full variable domain is DGGITQSPKYLFRKEGQNVTLSCEQNLNHDAMYWYRQDPGQGLRLIYYSQIVNDFQKGDIAEGYSVSREKKESFPLTVTSAQKNPTAFYLCASSIGTGGSYEQYFGPGTRLTVT.

A few counts support this clonotype. The CDR3 DNA follows: TGTGCCAGCAGTAGGGCTGGCCTAGCGGGACCTGGGGATACGCAGTATTTT. It is translated as CASSRAGLAGPGDTQYF. The chain uses TRBV6-2 or TRBV6-3 and TRBJ2-3, with 9 bases identical to TRBD2. CDR1 and CDR2 from the germline V gene are MNHEY and SVGEGT. With V trimmed by 5 bases and J by 6 bases, 15 bases remained unmatched. CDR3 length equals 17 residues.

This clonotype was detected many times. This sequence joins TRBV28 and TRBJ1-5; no clear D gene. Germline V gives CDR1 MDHEN, CDR2 SYDVKM. With 6 bases removed from V and 9 bases from J, the gap between germline ends came to 21 bases. The length of the CDR3 is 15 residues. The CDR3 protein is CASSSGRNNIRPQHF. In DNA, the CDR3 is TGTGCCAGCAGCTCCGGACGGAACAATATACGGCCCCAGCATTTT.

In its sample, this clonotype was seen many times. The rearrangement joins TRBV27 to TRBJ2-7; 8 bases align to TRBD1. The CDR3 totals 15 residues. Per germline, CDR1 MNHEY and CDR2 SMNVEV (reference sequence). The trim removed 2 bases at V and 2 bases at J, leaving 5 bases unmatched. Written as DNA, the CDR3 is TGTGCCAGCAGTTTAATAGGGACAGGAACCTACGAGCAGTACTTC. It codes for CASSLIGTGTYEQYF.

This clonotype has just a few counts. The rearrangement uses TRBV5-6 and TRBJ1-4; possible D gene TRBD1, 5 bases. The V end lost 0 bases, the J end lost 10 bases, and 13 bases lay between the germline ends. This CDR3 is built from 14 residues. Germline V gene sequence: CDR1 SGHDT, CDR2 YYEEEE. CDR3 residues: CASSLAGPGGKLFF. The CDR3 coding sequence is TGTGCCAGCAGCTTGGCCGGCCCTGGGGGAAAACTGTTTTTT.

This clonotype appeared many times. This rearrangement joins TRBV25-1 to TRBJ2-3; TRBD2 matches at 7 bases. Losses at the gene ends were 1 base for V and 5 bases for J; bases not matched to a gene: 9. This CDR3 is 16 amino acids long. The V gene's germline CDR1 is MGHDK and CDR2 SYGVNS. CDR3 sequence: CASSESRLAGIDTQYF. CDR3 DNA sequence: TGTGCCAGCAGTGAATCCAGACTAGCAGGAATAGATACGCAGTATTTT.

Turning to this clonotype: As the CDR3 is not closed by the conserved phenylalanine or tryptophan, this likely results from a read error. The chain employs TRBV20-1 and TRBJ1-1; 7 bases map to TRBD1. V was clipped by 6 bases and J by 4 bases; unmatched bases: 5. The CDR3 contains 12 residues. CDR1 is DFQATT, CDR2 SNEGSKA, per germline (reference sequence). CDR3 region: CSASGGTTEAFS. The CDR3 nucleotides are TGCAGTGCGTCAGGGGGGACCACTGAAGCTTTCTCT.

This clonotype was seen many times. V usage is TRBV11-2 and J usage is TRBJ2-2, with D perhaps matching TRBD2 (6 bases). The V gene's germline CDR1 is SGHAT and CDR2 FQNNGV. The CDR3 has 16 residues. V lost 4 bases and J lost 6, with 18 bases in between. CDR3 in amino acids: CASSYMRDLWAGELFF. The CDR3 nucleotides are TGTGCCAGCAGCTACATGCGGGACCTATGGGCCGGGGAGCTGTTTTTT.

This clonotype was recorded many times. The V call is TRBV20-1, the J call TRBJ1-5; D might be TRBD1 (6 bases). This CDR3 has 15 residues. CDR1 is DFQATT, CDR2 SNEGSKA, per germline (reference sequence). The V end was cut by 6 bases, the J end by 3 bases, with 18 bases between. The CDR3 region has the DNA TGCAGTGCAAGCTACGGGGACATCCCCAATCAGCCCCAGCATTTT. Encoded protein: CSASYGDIPNQPQHF.

As regards this clonotype: At one boundary the junction diverges from the germline segment, which might be a read error. This sequence joins TRBV7-2 and TRBJ2-1; D gene uncertain. Per germline, CDR1 SGHTA and CDR2 FQGNSA. The CDR3 is 16 residues long. The CDR3 loop is CASSARTDSSYNEQFF. Written as DNA, the CDR3 is TGCGCCAGCAGCGCCCGGACGGATAGCTCCTACAATGAGCAGTTCTTC.

This clonotype was counted only a few times. A read error is the likely source, as a far larger clone sits one nucleotide away. V is TRBV11-2 and J is TRBJ2-1; TRBD1 aligns across 8 bases. CDR3 length: 16 amino acids. J lost 10 bases, V lost 1 base, and 12 bases had no gene match. Germline lookup yields CDR1 SGHAT and CDR2 FQNNGV. CDR3 nucleotides: TGTGCCAGCAGCTTAGCAGTCGGGCAGGGGGCCTACGAGCAGTTCTTC. This sequence encodes CASSLAVGQGAYEQFF. Full variable domain (missing parts from reference TRBV11-2 and TRBJ2-1): EAGVAQSPRYKIIEKRQSVAFWCNPISGHATLYWYQQILGQGPKLLIQFQNNGVVDDSQLPKDRFSAERLKGVDSTLKIQPAKLEDSAVYLCASSLAVGQGAYEQFFGPGTRLTVL.

This clonotype was seen more than once but under ten times. The chain recombines TRBV9 with TRBJ2-3; D is perhaps TRBD1 or TRBD2 (5 bases each). The germline V gene encodes CDR1 SGDLS and CDR2 YYNGEE. The CDR3 loop spans 17 amino acids. V lost 4 bases, J lost 2 bases, and 20 bases lay in between. CDR3 region: CASSPRFRGGNTDTQYF. In DNA form, the CDR3 reads TGTGCCAGCAGCCCCCGATTTCGGGGCGGAAACACAGATACGCAGTATTTT.

This clonotype was seen at least ten times. This chain joins TRBV7-9 and TRBJ2-1; weak D call: TRBD2 (5 bases). This CDR3 is built from 14 residues. Trimming removed 2 bases at V and 12 bases at J, with 17 bases between. Germline lookup yields CDR1 SEHNR and CDR2 FQNEAQ (reference sequence). The CDR3 DNA sequence: TGTGCCAGCAGCTTACGGCTAGCCCAAAAGGGGCAGTTCTTC. Translation: CASSLRLAQKGQFF.